The text below deals with one T cell receptor (beta chain). The data were taken from a study of blood T cell repertoires in COVID-19. Study information: COVID-19 samples, acute and convalescent, were from the United States, Italy and Spain. T cells, B-cell-depleted T cells, or PBMCs provided the cDNA or gDNA that served as material.

Authors' processing steps: Cell counts per sample came from amplifying reference gene primers. Libraries were prepared by immunoSEQ multiplex PCR; TCRdb keeps only in-frame clonotypes and omits some of them. The V and J calls and clone size are taken from that table; D and trimming were inferred from the DNA. The sample contains 300,000 to 350,000 clones, about nine tenths of which appear only once. Followed over time, Seattle patients had been enrolled while infection was active. The CDR3 is made up of 16 amino acids. Germline V gene sequence: CDR1 SGHRS, CDR2 YFSETQ. Unmatched junction bases numbered 10, after V lost 4 bases and J lost 2 bases.

Material: peripheral blood. The J gene is TRBJ1-1, the V gene TRBV5-1, with 8 bases lining up with TRBD1. The clonotype comes from a woman aged 25 to 45 with COVID-19, enrolled during active disease. The CDR3 DNA reads TGCGCCAGCAGCGCGGATGAAACAGGGGGTAACACTGAAGCTTTCTTT. Translating gives CASSADETGGNTEAFF.